This TCR beta chain was sequenced in a study of blood T cell repertoires in COVID-19. Study-wide context: Some COVID-19 samples were acute and others convalescent; all came from the United States, Italy and Spain. In each case, the material was cDNA or gDNA derived from T cells, B-cell-depleted T cells, or PBMCs.

In the authors' workflow: Reference gene primer amplification gave estimated nucleated cell counts. The data were produced by immunoSEQ multiplex PCR, yet TCRdb's version contains in-frame clones alone and is incomplete. The D gene and trimming were derived from the DNA, and the V and J assignments and clone size from that table. The top ten clones hold roughly 0.8% of a sample with some 270,000 clones, about 89% of them seen once. This clone came up once. This clonotype was sampled from a young man with acute or convalescent COVID-19. The sample taken for sequencing was peripheral blood.

DNA of the CDR3: TGTGCCAGCTCCGACACCGGTCAAGAGACCCAGTACTTC. It encodes CASSDTGQETQYF. The chain joins TRBV19 to TRBJ2-5; the D is unclear. Per the germline V gene, CDR1 is LNHDA and CDR2 is SQIVND (reference sequence). Trimming removed 9 bases from V and 2 bases from J, with 13 bases in between. This CDR3 is 13 amino acids long.